The present T cell receptor (beta chain) was sequenced within a study of shared clonotypes between healthy human individuals. A few counts support this clone. Bulk PBMC genomic DNA spanned ten immunoSEQ deep plates. Sequenced by immunoSEQ multiplex PCR; TCRdb stores in-frame clones only, minus some. The table has approximately 500,000 clones, 79% seen once. Germline V gives CDR1 SGHTA, CDR2 FQGNSA. The CDR3 runs 14 residues. V gave up 5 bases and J gave up 1 base; unmatched junction bases: 5. Sequencing was carried out using PBMCs. The TCR was taken from a woman aged 40 to 50 in good health. Some clones in this sample may be carry-over from other donors' samples. The chain joins TRBV7-2 to TRBJ2-7, with 7 bases matching TRBD1. CDR3 DNA sequence: TGTGCCAGCAGCGCGATCAGGGGGTCCTACGAGCAGTACTTC. It is translated as CASSAIRGSYEQYF.